The sequence of this TCR beta chain was determined in a study of identical twins (dated by TCRdb to about 2016). Turning to the overall study: The study deep-sequenced TCR alpha and beta repertoires from monozygotic twins, unrelated adults of various ages and cord blood to test whether fetal clonotypes persist. To rule out contamination, replicate twin experiments were performed at different times with different library preparation protocols.

This clonotype was recorded only once. Its antigen specificity is not known. No much larger clone exists at a distance of one base, and base qualities are not known. A lone read gives weak evidence. All donors were healthy Caucasians. The twin cohort consisted of three pairs of female monozygotic twins, all aged about 18 to 29 years. The RNA used for TCR libraries was isolated from peripheral blood mononuclear cells. Overall results and qualifications from the work: Because the same donors could not be followed over many years, the conclusions depended on cross-sectional statistical analysis. Recombination models systematically underestimated out-of-frame TCR alpha sharing in monozygotic twins but agreed with sharing between unrelated individuals. Compared with coincidental sharing between unrelated individuals, an excess of low generation-probability sequences was observed among out-of-frame TCR alpha sequences shared between twins. In beta out-of-frame sequences, excess twin sharing was weaker, because having fewer shared sequences lowered the signal-to-noise ratio. Zero-insertion analyses could be partly confounded by invariant T cells such as MAIT and iNKT, although diverse VJ usage argued against such confounding for most clonotypes. Fewer insertions were carried by abundant cord blood beta clonotypes, a similar but weaker trend appeared in young adult naive repertoires, and no such trend appeared in memory repertoires.

Library prep was done by 5' RACE. Sequencing instrument: Illumina HiSeq 2000. Template switching added a universal primer binding site, and the final cDNA carried a unique molecular identifier that allowed TCR cDNA molecules to be counted accurately. First-strand cDNA for TCR alpha and beta chains was synthesized from specific primers in the conserved constant-segment region. To control for contamination, every cDNA library carried two barcodes: a SMART-Mk sample barcode plus Illumina barcodes. TruSeq adapter sequences along with Illumina sample barcodes were introduced in two successive PCR steps. The TCR alpha and beta cDNA libraries were sequenced on the Illumina HiSeq platform using custom primers. The authors processed their data as follows. MiGEC processed the raw reads to extract unique molecular identifiers, while MiXCR was used to determine the CDR3 positions. For each individual, recombination models were inferred using an EM algorithm with the repgenHMM and IGoR tools. The analysis of shared clonotypes was done with the tcR package in R, with sharing normalized by the product of cloneset sizes. To study raw recombination free of thymic and clonal selection effects, out-of-frame nonproductive sequences were analyzed. The public reads were run again by TCRdb, first through fastp at Q25 and then through MiXCR, and only productive beta chains were kept. Entries are consolidated by CDR3 protein sequence, retaining the most common genes and DNA. The V and J calls were determined by TCRdb, not by the authors. This sample comprises more than 600,000 distinct CDR3 sequences, 18% of them detected only once. The ten top clones hold 13% of the sample.

These same data were also listed under a study on T cells expressing NK-cell markers. The second study also describes: Eight or nine donors provided sorted CD3+CD56+NKG2C+, CD3+CD56+NKG2C- and CD3+CD56-NKG2C+ T-cell subsets, whose TCR beta-chain repertoires were profiled. Of the eight sequenced donors, seven were found to be HCMV-seropositive and one was found to be HCMV-seronegative. To restrict sorting to alphabetaTCR-expressing T cells, an anti-gammadeltaTCR antibody was added in several experiments. In six donors, the dominant CD3+CD56+NKG2C+ clonotypes ranked among the top 10 CD8+ clonotypes, making up roughly 1.0-8% of CD8+ T cells. Those dominant clonotypes were again the most abundant among CD3+CD56-NKG2C+ cells in several donors, at about 25-60.1%. Whether the expanded NKG2C-expressing T cell clones were specific for HCMV antigens was left unclear. Randomly selected healthy volunteers, three men and five women, were used as the eight sequenced donors. A commercial ELISA kit detecting HCMV-specific IgG in serum was used to determine HCMV serostatus. For about 6 donors, unsorted PBMC were also used to sequence bulk peripheral blood T-cell repertoires. MIGEC was used to demultiplex reads and group the reads by UMI, and MiTCR was used to assemble and quantify clonotypes. Only TCR cDNA sequences supported by at least two reads were kept to exclude erroneous sequences. The tcR package was used for downstream repertoire analysis, and clonotypes were matched between fractions using CDR3 nucleotide sequence together with V segment. VDJmatch was used to annotate antigen specificity against VDJdb, with one amino acid substitution allowed in CDR3.

Sequenced material: PBMCs. This receptor was identified in a woman under 30 in good health.

The DNA is as follows: TGTGCCAGCTCAAAACAGGGGTCCTTATCTGGGGCCAACGTCCTGACTTTC. This translates into CASSKQGSLSGANVLTF. The chain uses TRBV18 and TRBJ2-6, with 7 bases matching TRBD1. Based on the germline V gene, the CDR1 and CDR2 sequences are KGHSH and LQKENI. The CDR3 sequence holds 17 residues, the cysteine and phenylalanine included. The DNA shown is the 51-base CDR3, in frame from base 1. V is cut back by 5 bases and J by 1 base, with 8 bases in the junction unmatched.